The rows below give T cell receptor beta chains drawn from one sample of a study of blood T cell repertoires in COVID-19. TCRdb's copy holds only in-frame clones and misses some; the assay was immunoSEQ multiplex PCR. The sample carries 100,000 or so clones, roughly 85% recorded once. Material for sequencing was PBMCs or T cells enriched from blood (not recorded which). All receptors derive from a woman aged 45-65 years who had recovered from COVID-19. Each CDR3 is given with its conserved first and last residue. Each record gives: V gene, D gene, clone size, J gene, CDR3 DNA, CDR3 protein. A D gene is named only where the DNA matches it firmly. Rows may omit the clone size; those that give it use once, few, many or a size class.

TRBV2	TRBD2	-	TRBJ2-1	TGTGCCAGCAGAGAACTAGCGGGCGTCAATGAGCAGTTCTTC	CASRELAGVNEQFF
TRBV18	-	once	TRBJ1-6	TGTGCCAGCCGAATAGAAAATTCACCCCTCCACTTT	CASRIENSPLHF
TRBV28	-	-	TRBJ2-1	TGTGCCAGCAGTTTATACCCGTCTCAGAATGAGCAGTTCTTC	CASSLYPSQNEQFF
TRBV6-1	-	-	TRBJ2-7	TGTGCCAGCAGTGAATTTGCGGCAGGGAACCACGAGCAGTACTTC	CASSEFAAGNHEQYF
TRBV29-1	-	-	TRBJ1-2	TGCAGCGTTGTTAGGGAATCGGGGTATGATGGCTACACCTTC	CSVVRESGYDGYTF
TRBV4-1	-	-	TRBJ1-2	TGCGCCAGCAGCCAAGATCGTAAAGGGAGCAGCGGCTACACCTTC	CASSQDRKGSSGYTF
TRBV5-4	-	-	TRBJ2-1	TGTGCCAGCAGCTTTGGTCTAAATGAGCAGTTCTTC	CASSFGLNEQFF
TRBV12-3/TRBV12-4	-	-	TRBJ1-5	TGTGCCAGCAGTTTTATGGAGAATCAGCCCCAGCATTTT	CASSFMENQPQHF
TRBV9	TRBD1	-	TRBJ2-2	TGTGCCAGCAGCGTAGCCCGGGACAGCGGGGAGCTGTTTTTT	CASSVARDSGELFF
TRBV18	-	-	TRBJ1-5	TGTGCCAGCTCACCGGCCCCCGGCGGCGTGGGGCCCCAGCATTTT	CASSPAPGGVGPQHF
TRBV2	TRBD1	-	TRBJ1-1	TGTGCCAGCATTGGGACAGTTATGAACACTGAAGCTTTCTTT	CASIGTVMNTEAFF
TRBV30	-	-	TRBJ1-4	TGTGCCTGGAATTTTGGGCTAATGGAAAAACTGTTTTTT	CAWNFGLMEKLFF
TRBV10-3	-	-	TRBJ1-2	TGTGCCACGGGCGGGCCAGGAGCTAGGGGCTACACCTTC	CATGGPGARGYTF
TRBV30	-	-	TRBJ1-2	TGTGCCTGGAGCCTTAACTATGGCTACACCTTC	CAWSLNYGYTF
TRBV5-8	-	once	TRBJ1-2	TGTGCCAGCAGCTTGGCGGGTAACTATGGCTACACCTTC	CASSLAGNYGYTF
TRBV5-1	TRBD2	-	TRBJ2-5	TGCGCCAGCAGCTTGGCCTCGGCTAGCGGGGCAGAGACCCAGTACTTC	CASSLASASGAETQYF
TRBV28	-	few	TRBJ1-1	TGTGCCAGCCGCACAGGGACTATATGGAACACTGAAGCTTTCTTT	CASRTGTIWNTEAFF
TRBV2	-	-	TRBJ2-7	TGTGCCAGCAGGGAAGGGACGGGAAGAGCCTACGAGCAGTACTTC	CASREGTGRAYEQYF
TRBV6-6	TRBD1	-	TRBJ2-2	TGTGCCAGCGGGACAGGAAGCTTCACCGGGGAGCTGTTTTTT	CASGTGSFTGELFF
TRBV5-6	-	few	TRBJ2-7	TGTGCCAGCAGCTTGGGCAGGGTGCACTACGAGCAGTACTTC	CASSLGRVHYEQYF
TRBV19	-	-	TRBJ1-2	TGTGCCAGTAGTCCCGGAGCTTACAATCTATACCGGGATGGCTACACCTTC	CASSPGAYNLYRDGYTF
TRBV28	TRBD1	-	TRBJ2-7	TGTGCCAGCAGTGTGGGACAGGGGGACTACGAGCAGTACTTC	CASSVGQGDYEQYF
TRBV5-1	TRBD1	-	TRBJ2-7	TGCGCCAGCAGCTTGGGGGGGACAGGGGACTCCTACGAGCAGTACTTC	CASSLGGTGDSYEQYF
TRBV9	-	-	TRBJ2-7	TGTGCCAGCAGCGTAGCTGCAGGGATCTCCTACGAGCAGTACTTC	CASSVAAGISYEQYF
TRBV15	-	-	TRBJ2-2	TGTGCCACCAGCTATATACCTCGGGGTACCGGGGAGCTGTTTTTT	CATSYIPRGTGELFF
TRBV5-4	TRBD2	-	TRBJ2-3	TGTGCCAGCAGTCTAGCGGGATCTAGCACAGATACGCAGTATTTT	CASSLAGSSTDTQYF
TRBV30	-	-	TRBJ1-1	TGTGCCTTTTCGACAGTCCACACTGAAGCTTTCTTT	CAFSTVHTEAFF
TRBV10-3	-	-	TRBJ2-7	TGTGCCATCAGTGAGTCGACTTTCTACGAGCAGTACTTC	CAISESTFYEQYF
TRBV5-8	-	-	TRBJ2-5	TGTGCCAGCACCGCTTTAGACGGTACCGGGACAACACAGAAGACCCAGTACTTC	CASTALDGTGTTQKTQYF
TRBV18	TRBD1	-	TRBJ1-4	TGTGCCAGCTCACCGACAGGGGGTTTTGAAAAACTGTTTTTT	CASSPTGGFEKLFF
TRBV19	-	few	TRBJ1-2	TGTGCCAGTAGCTTTACAGGAGACTATGGCTACACCTTC	CASSFTGDYGYTF